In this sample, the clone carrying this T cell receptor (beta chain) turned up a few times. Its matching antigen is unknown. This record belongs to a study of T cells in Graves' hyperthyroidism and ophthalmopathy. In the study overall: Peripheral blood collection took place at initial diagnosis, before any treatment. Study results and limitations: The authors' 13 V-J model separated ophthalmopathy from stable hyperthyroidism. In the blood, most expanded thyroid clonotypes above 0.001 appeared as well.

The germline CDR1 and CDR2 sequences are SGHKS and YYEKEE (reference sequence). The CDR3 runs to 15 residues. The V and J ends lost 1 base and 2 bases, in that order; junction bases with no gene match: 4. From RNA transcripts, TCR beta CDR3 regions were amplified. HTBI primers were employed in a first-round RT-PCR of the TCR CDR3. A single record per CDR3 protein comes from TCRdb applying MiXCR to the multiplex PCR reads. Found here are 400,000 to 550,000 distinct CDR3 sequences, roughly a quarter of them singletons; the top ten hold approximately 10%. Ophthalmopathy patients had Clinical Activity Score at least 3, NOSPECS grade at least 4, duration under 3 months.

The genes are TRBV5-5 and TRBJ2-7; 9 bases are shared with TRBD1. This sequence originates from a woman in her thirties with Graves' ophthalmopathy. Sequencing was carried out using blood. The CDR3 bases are TGTGCCAGCAGCTTGAACAGGGGGCTTACCTACGAGCAGTACTTC. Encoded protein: CASSLNRGLTYEQYF.